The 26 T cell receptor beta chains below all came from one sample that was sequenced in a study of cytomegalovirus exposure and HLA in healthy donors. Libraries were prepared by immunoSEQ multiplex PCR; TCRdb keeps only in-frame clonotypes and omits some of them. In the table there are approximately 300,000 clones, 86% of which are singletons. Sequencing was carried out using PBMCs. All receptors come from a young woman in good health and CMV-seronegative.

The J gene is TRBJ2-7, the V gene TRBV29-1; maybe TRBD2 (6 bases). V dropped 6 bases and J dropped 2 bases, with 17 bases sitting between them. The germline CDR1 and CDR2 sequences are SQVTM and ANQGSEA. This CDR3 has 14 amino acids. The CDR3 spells CSVSGWRATYEQYF. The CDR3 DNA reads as TGCAGCGTCTCCGGCTGGAGGGCTACCTACGAGCAGTACTTC.

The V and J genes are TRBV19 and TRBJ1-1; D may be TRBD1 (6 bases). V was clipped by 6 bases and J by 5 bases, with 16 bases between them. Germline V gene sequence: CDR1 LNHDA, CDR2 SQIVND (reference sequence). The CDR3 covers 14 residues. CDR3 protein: CASSQNREDTEAFF. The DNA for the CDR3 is TGTGCCAGTAGCCAAAACAGGGAAGATACTGAAGCTTTCTTT.

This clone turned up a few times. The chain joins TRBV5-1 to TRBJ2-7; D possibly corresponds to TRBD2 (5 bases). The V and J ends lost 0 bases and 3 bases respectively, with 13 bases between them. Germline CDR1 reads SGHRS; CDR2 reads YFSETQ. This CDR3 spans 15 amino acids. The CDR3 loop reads CASSLAGEAIYEQYF. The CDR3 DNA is TGCGCCAGCAGCTTGGCCGGGGAAGCAATCTACGAGCAGTACTTC.

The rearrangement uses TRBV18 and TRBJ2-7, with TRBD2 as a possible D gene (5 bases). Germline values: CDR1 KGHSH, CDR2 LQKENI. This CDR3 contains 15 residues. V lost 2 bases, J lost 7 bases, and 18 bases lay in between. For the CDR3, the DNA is TGTGCCAGCTCACCATTAGTGGGAGTCCCAGGTGAGCAGTACTTC. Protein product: CASSPLVGVPGEQYF.

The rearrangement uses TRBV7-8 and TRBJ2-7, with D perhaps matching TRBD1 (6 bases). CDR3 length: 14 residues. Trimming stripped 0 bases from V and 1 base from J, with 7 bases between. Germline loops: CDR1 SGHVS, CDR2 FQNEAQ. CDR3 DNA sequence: TGTGCCAGCAGCTTAGCAACAGGGTCCTACGAGCAGTACTTC. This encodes CASSLATGSYEQYF.

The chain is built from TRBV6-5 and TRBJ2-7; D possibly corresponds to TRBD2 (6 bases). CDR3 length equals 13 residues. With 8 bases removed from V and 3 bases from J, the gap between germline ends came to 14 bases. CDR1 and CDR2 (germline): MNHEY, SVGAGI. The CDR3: CASATQGGYEQYF. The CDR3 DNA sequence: TGTGCCAGCGCTACCCAGGGAGGCTACGAGCAGTACTTC.

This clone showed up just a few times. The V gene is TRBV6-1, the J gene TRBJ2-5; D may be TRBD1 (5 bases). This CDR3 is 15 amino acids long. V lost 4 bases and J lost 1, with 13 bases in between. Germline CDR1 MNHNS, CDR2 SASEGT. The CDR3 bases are TGTGCCAGCAGTGCAAACACAGGTTCCCAAGAGACCCAGTACTTC. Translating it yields CASSANTGSQETQYF.

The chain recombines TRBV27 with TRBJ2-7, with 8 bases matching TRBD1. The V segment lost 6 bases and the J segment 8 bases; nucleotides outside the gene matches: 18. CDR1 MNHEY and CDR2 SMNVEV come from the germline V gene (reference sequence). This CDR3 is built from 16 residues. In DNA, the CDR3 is TGTGCCAGCAGCTTACCCCCCGGGACAGGCCAGCTTCAGCAGTACTTC. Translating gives CASSLPPGTGQLQQYF.

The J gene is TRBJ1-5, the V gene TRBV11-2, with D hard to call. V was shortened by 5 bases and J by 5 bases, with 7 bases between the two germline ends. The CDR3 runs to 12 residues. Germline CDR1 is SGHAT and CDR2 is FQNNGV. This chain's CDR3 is CASSKTDQPQHF. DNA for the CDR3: TGTGCCAGCAGCAAGACTGATCAGCCCCAGCATTTT. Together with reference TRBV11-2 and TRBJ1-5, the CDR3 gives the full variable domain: EAGVAQSPRYKIIEKRQSVAFWCNPISGHATLYWYQQILGQGPKLLIQFQNNGVVDDSQLPKDRFSAERLKGVDSTLKIQPAKLEDSAVYLCASSKTDQPQHFGDGTRLSIL.

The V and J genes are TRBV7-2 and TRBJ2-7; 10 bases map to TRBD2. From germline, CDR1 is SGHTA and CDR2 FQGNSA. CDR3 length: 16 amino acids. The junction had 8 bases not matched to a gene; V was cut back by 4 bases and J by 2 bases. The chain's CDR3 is CASSSSASGGAYEQYF. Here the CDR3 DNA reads TGTGCCAGCAGCTCCAGCGCTAGCGGGGGAGCCTACGAGCAGTACTTC.

The CDR3 is CASMIATTDTQYF. In DNA, the CDR3 is TGTGCCAGCATGATAGCGACCACAGATACGCAGTATTTT. The chain joins TRBV6-5 to TRBJ2-3; tentatively, D is TRBD2 (5 bases). The V end lost 7 bases, the J end lost 2 bases, and 10 bases lay between the germline ends. Germline CDR1 is MNHEY and CDR2 is SVGAGI. CDR3 length: 13 residues.

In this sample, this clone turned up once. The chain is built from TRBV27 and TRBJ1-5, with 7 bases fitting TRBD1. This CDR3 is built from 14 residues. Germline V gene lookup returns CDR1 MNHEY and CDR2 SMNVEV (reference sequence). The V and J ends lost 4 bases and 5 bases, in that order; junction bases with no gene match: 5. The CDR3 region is CASSYDREDQPQHF. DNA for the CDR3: TGTGCCAGCAGTTATGACAGGGAGGATCAGCCCCAGCATTTT.

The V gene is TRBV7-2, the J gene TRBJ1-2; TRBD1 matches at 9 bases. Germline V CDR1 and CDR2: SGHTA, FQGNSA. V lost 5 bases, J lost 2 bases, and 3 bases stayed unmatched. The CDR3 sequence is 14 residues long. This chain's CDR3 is CASSLTGGNYGYTF. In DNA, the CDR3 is TGTGCCAGCAGCCTAACAGGGGGCAACTATGGCTACACCTTC.

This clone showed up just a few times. The CDR3 loop reads CASSGQGPISGSQHF. The CDR3 DNA reads TGTGCCAGCAGTGGACAGGGCCCAATATCCGGGTCCCAGCATTTT. This chain uses TRBV2 with TRBJ1-5; 7 nucleotides align to TRBD1. The CDR3 is 15 residues long. Germline trimming cut 4 bases from V and 11 bases from J; bases unmatched to any gene: 14. Germline assignment: CDR1 SNHLY and CDR2 FYNNEI. Full variable domain (rest looked up from reference TRBV2 and TRBJ1-5): EPEVTQTPSHQVTQMGQEVILRCVPISNHLYFYWYRQILGQKVEFLVSFYNNEISEKSEIFDDQFSVERPDGSNFTLKIRSTKLEDSAMYFCASSGQGPISGSQHFGDGTRLSIL.

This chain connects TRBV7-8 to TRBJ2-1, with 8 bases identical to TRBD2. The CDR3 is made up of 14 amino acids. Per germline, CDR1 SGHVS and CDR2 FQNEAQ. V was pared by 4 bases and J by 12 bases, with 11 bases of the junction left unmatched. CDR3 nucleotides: TGTGCCAGCAGCTCCACAAGGACTAGCTGGCGGCAGTTCTTC. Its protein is CASSSTRTSWRQFF. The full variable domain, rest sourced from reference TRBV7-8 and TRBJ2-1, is GAGVSQSPRYKVAKRGQDVALRCDPISGHVSLFWYQQALGQGPEFLTYFQNEAQLDKSGLPSDRFFAERPEGSVSTLKIQRTQQEDSAVYLCASSSTRTSWRQFFGPGTRLTVL.

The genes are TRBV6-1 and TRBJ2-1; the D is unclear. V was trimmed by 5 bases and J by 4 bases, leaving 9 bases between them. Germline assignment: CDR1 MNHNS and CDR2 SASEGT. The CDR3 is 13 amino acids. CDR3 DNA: TGTGCCAGCAGTCCGCTTACTTACAATGAGCAGTTCTTC. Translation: CASSPLTYNEQFF.

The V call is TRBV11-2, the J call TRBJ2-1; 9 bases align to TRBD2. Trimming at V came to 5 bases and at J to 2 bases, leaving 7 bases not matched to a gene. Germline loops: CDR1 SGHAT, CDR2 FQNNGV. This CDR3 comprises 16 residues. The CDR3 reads CASSTVAGVTYNEQFF. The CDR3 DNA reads TGTGCCAGCAGCACCGTAGCGGGAGTCACCTACAATGAGCAGTTCTTC.

Written as DNA, the CDR3 is TGTGCCATTAAGGACAGGGACCTTTACAATGAGCAGTTCTTC. Amino acid sequence: CAIKDRDLYNEQFF. V usage is TRBV6-5 and J usage is TRBJ2-1, with 8 bases matching TRBD1. With 10 bases clipped from V and 4 bases from J, the junction kept 9 bases outside the gene matches. There are 14 residues in the CDR3. CDR1 and CDR2 from the germline V gene are MNHEY and SVGAGI.

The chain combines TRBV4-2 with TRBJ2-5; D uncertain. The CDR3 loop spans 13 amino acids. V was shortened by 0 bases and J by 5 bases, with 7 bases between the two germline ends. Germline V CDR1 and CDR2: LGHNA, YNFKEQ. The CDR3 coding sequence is TGTGCCAGCAGCCAAGACAGGAAGGAGACCCAGTACTTC. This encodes CASSQDRKETQYF.

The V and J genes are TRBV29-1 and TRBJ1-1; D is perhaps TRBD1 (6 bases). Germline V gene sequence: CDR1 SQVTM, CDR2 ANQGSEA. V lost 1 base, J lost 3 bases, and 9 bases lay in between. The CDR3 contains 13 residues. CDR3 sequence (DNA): TGCAGCGTTGAAGGGACAGAGGACACTGAAGCTTTCTTT. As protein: CSVEGTEDTEAFF.

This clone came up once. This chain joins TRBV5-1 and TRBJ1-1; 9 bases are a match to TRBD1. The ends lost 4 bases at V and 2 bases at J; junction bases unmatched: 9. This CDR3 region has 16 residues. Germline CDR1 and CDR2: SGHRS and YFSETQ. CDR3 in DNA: TGCGCCAGCAGCCCCGGACAGGGGACCTTCAACACTGAAGCTTTCTTT. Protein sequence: CASSPGQGTFNTEAFF.

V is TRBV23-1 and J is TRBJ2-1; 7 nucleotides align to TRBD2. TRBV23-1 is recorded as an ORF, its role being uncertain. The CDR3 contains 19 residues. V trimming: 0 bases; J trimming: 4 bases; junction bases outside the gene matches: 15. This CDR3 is CASSQSPGRREYRYNEQFF. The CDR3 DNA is TGCGCCAGCAGTCAATCCCCCGGTCGGCGGGAGTATCGGTACAATGAGCAGTTCTTC.

The CDR3: CSVEDWTGSRGYTF. CDR3 coding DNA: TGCAGCGTTGAAGACTGGACAGGGAGCCGGGGCTACACCTTC. V usage is TRBV29-1 and J usage is TRBJ1-2, with 8 bases fitting TRBD1. This CDR3 is built from 14 residues. J gave up 8 bases and V 0 bases, and 8 bases lay outside the gene matches. Germline assignment: CDR1 SQVTM and CDR2 ANQGSEA.

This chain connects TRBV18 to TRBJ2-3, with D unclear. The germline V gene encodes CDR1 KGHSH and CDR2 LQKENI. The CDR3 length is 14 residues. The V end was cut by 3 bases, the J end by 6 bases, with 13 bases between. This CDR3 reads CASSPLEQHDTQYF. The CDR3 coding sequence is TGTGCCAGCTCACCCCTAGAGCAGCACGATACGCAGTATTTT.

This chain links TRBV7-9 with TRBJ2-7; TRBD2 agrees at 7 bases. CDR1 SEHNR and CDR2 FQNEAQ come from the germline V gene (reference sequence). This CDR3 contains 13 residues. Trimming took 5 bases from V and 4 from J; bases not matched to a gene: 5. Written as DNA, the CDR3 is TGTGCCAGCAGCCCCCCCGGGGGGTACGAGCAGTACTTC. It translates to CASSPPGGYEQYF.

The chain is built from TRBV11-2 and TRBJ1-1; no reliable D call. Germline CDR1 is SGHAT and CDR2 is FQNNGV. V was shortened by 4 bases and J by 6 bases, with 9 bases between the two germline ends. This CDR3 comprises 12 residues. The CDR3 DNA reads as TGTGCCAGCAGCTCGTACGGTTCTGAAGCTTTCTTT. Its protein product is CASSSYGSEAFF.